This entry lists 18 T cell receptor beta chains sequenced from one sample in a study of T cell responses to AZD1222 COVID-19 vaccine. Sequenced by immunoSEQ multiplex PCR; TCRdb stores in-frame clones only, minus some. The data contain about 180,000 clones, 88% of them seen just once; the ten biggest clones take up 11%. This material consisted of peripheral blood, taken 28 days after the second AZD1222 dose. The receptors derive from an adult who received the AZD1222 COVID-19 vaccine.

This clone appeared a few times. The V gene is TRBV3-1 (or the pseudogene TRBV3-2), the J gene TRBJ2-7; 8 bases agree with TRBD1. Germline V CDR1 and CDR2: LGHDT, YNNKEL (reference sequence). The length of the CDR3 is 15 residues. V trimming: 2 bases; J trimming: 3 bases; junction bases outside the gene matches: 6. The CDR3 sequence is CASSQPGQGYYEQYF. Here the CDR3 DNA reads TGTGCCAGCAGCCAACCCGGACAGGGTTACTACGAGCAGTACTTC.

The chain couples TRBV19 to TRBJ2-7; D call uncertain. The CDR3 totals 15 residues. The V gene's germline CDR1 is LNHDA and CDR2 SQIVND (reference sequence). V was clipped by 2 bases and J by 2 bases, with 13 bases between them. Here the CDR3 DNA reads TGTGCCAGTAGTATATTGAGTGACAAAGCCTACGAGCAGTACTTC. Its translation is CASSILSDKAYEQYF.

The chain combines TRBV2 with TRBJ1-2; D is undetermined. Germline V lookup: CDR1 SNHLY, CDR2 FYNNEI. The V end was cut by 5 bases, the J end by 6 bases, with 13 bases between. The CDR3 has 13 residues. The CDR3 DNA follows: TGTGCCAGCAGTCAGAAACAGAGCAATGGCTACACCTTC. Translated, it gives CASSQKQSNGYTF.

The CDR3 spells CASSLGTSSYEQYF. The CDR3 nucleotides read TGTGCCAGCAGCTTAGGAACATCTTCCTACGAGCAGTACTTC. V usage is TRBV7-6 and J usage is TRBJ2-7; D not resolved. The CDR3 has 14 amino acids. The V gene lost 1 base and the J gene lost 1 base, with 8 bases spanning the gap. Per germline, CDR1 SGHVS and CDR2 FNYEAQ.

V and J are TRBV6-1 and TRBJ1-4; the match to TRBD1 covers 10 bases. Germline lookup yields CDR1 MNHNS and CDR2 SASEGT. V shed 3 bases and J 5 bases; nucleotides not matched to a gene: 3. CDR3 size: 15 residues. The CDR3 spells CASSETGGQNEKLFF. CDR3 sequence (DNA): TGTGCCAGCAGTGAGACAGGGGGCCAGAATGAAAAACTGTTTTTT.

The rearrangement uses TRBV3-1 (or the pseudogene TRBV3-2) and TRBJ1-2, with TRBD1 matching over 8 bases. The germline V gene has CDR1 LGHDT and CDR2 YNNKEL (reference sequence). Trimming took 4 bases from V and 4 from J; bases not matched to a gene: 2. CDR3 length: 13 residues. In DNA form, the CDR3 reads TGTGCCAGCAGCCCCACAGGGGGCTATGGCTACACCTTC. It is translated as CASSPTGGYGYTF.

V is TRBV29-1 and J is TRBJ1-1; 8 bases are shared with TRBD1. This CDR3 is built from 13 residues. Germline CDR1 reads SQVTM; CDR2 reads ANQGSEA. Germline trimming cut 4 bases from V and 0 bases from J; bases unmatched to any gene: 1. DNA for the CDR3: TGCAGCGTTGGGACAGGGATGAACACTGAAGCTTTCTTT. It encodes CSVGTGMNTEAFF. The entire variable domain, with the rest obtained from reference TRBV29-1 and TRBJ1-1, is as follows: SAVISQKPSRDICQRGTSLTIQCQVDSQVTMMFWYRQQPGQSLTLIATANQGSEATYESGFVIDKFPISRPNLTFSTLTVSNMSPEDSSIYLCSVGTGMNTEAFFGQGTRLTVV.

V and J are TRBV30 and TRBJ2-7, with D unresolved. CDR3 length: 14 residues. Deletions cut 1 base from V and 0 bases from J, with 10 bases between. Looked up from germline, CDR1 is GTSNPN and CDR2 is SVGIG (reference sequence). The CDR3 spells CAWSGDGNSYEQYF. The DNA of the CDR3 is TGTGCCTGGAGTGGCGACGGAAACTCCTACGAGCAGTACTTC.

The chain recombines TRBV5-4 with TRBJ2-7; 7 bases are a match to TRBD1. V was pared by 0 bases and J by 2 bases, with 2 bases of the junction left unmatched. Germline V CDR1 and CDR2: SGHNT, YYREEE (reference sequence). This CDR3 has 14 residues. CDR3 in amino acids: CASSLVGTAYEQYF. CDR3 nucleotide sequence: TGTGCCAGCAGCTTGGTCGGGACAGCCTACGAGCAGTACTTC.

The J gene is TRBJ2-1, the V gene TRBV19; tentatively, D is TRBD1 or TRBD2 (5 bases each). CDR1 and CDR2 from the germline V gene are LNHDA and SQIVND (reference sequence). V gave up 4 bases and J gave up 9 bases, with 16 bases separating them. The CDR3 has 14 amino acids. CDR3 in amino acids: CASSNEGPQFEQFF. CDR3 nucleotide sequence: TGTGCCAGTAGTAACGAGGGGCCTCAATTTGAGCAGTTCTTC.

The chain is built from TRBV5-1 and TRBJ1-2, with D maybe TRBD1 (6 bases). This CDR3 is 16 amino acids long. Germline V CDR1 and CDR2: SGHRS, YFSETQ. Trimming removed 0 bases at V and 4 bases at J, with 16 bases between. The CDR3 spells CASSLAGAGVGYGYTF. Here the CDR3 DNA reads TGCGCCAGCAGCTTGGCGGGCGCAGGGGTGGGCTATGGCTACACCTTC.

The V gene is TRBV4-3, the J gene TRBJ1-1; no clear D. Trimming removed 2 bases from V and 1 base from J, with 11 bases in between. This CDR3 has 15 amino acids. From germline, CDR1 is LGHNA and CDR2 YSLEER. CDR3 bases: TGCGCCAGCAGCCAACGTCGGGGAGGGAACACTGAAGCTTTCTTT. This encodes CASSQRRGGNTEAFF.

CDR3 residues: CASSTTGANTGELFF. As DNA, the CDR3 is TGTGCCAGTAGCACAACAGGGGCGAACACCGGGGAGCTGTTTTTT. The chain uses TRBV19 and TRBJ2-2; 7 nucleotides line up with TRBD1. CDR3 length: 15 amino acids. CDR1 LNHDA and CDR2 SQIVND come from the germline V gene (reference sequence). V lost 6 bases to trimming and J lost 0 bases; unmatched junction nucleotides: 4.

V usage is TRBV7-9 and J usage is TRBJ2-1, with a weak D call TRBD2 (7 bases). Between the trimmed V and J ends, which lost 5 bases and 5 bases, there was a span of 19 bases. The CDR3 is 16 residues long. Germline lookup yields CDR1 SEHNR and CDR2 FQNEAQ (reference sequence). Written as DNA, the CDR3 is TGTGCCAGCAGCGCCCTCCGCGGGGGCGAGGACAATGAGCAGTTCTTC. It is translated as CASSALRGGEDNEQFF.

Only one count was recorded for this clone. CDR3 residues: CASSVMDSYEQYF. The CDR3 DNA sequence: TGTGCCAGCAGCGTAATGGACTCCTACGAGCAGTACTTC. The gene calls are TRBV9 and TRBJ2-7; D ambiguous. The CDR3 is 13 residues long. Germline CDR1 and CDR2: SGDLS and YYNGEE. The V end was cut by 1 base, the J end by 0 bases, with 5 bases between.

The chain joins TRBV18 to TRBJ1-4, with D unclear. V was clipped by 2 bases and J by 4 bases, with 8 bases between them. The germline CDR1 and CDR2 sequences are KGHSH and LQKENI. The CDR3 has 14 amino acids. For the CDR3, the DNA is TGTGCCAGCTCACCAGGGCAGAATAATGAAAAACTGTTTTTT. Its protein product is CASSPGQNNEKLFF. The full variable domain, its missing parts supplied by reference TRBV18 and TRBJ1-4, is NAGVMQNPRHLVRRRGQEARLRCSPMKGHSHVYWYRQLPEEGLKFMVYLQKENIIDESGMPKERFSAEFPKEGPSILRIQQVVRGDSAAYFCASSPGQNNEKLFFGSGTQLSVL.

V usage is TRBV2 and J usage is TRBJ2-7; 7 bases line up with TRBD2. The junction had 8 bases not matched to a gene; V was cut back by 8 bases and J by 4 bases. This CDR3 is 13 amino acids long. Germline-derived CDR1 and CDR2 are SNHLY and FYNNEI. For the CDR3, the DNA is TGTGCCAGCTCAAGGGGACTACCTTACGAGCAGTACTTC. Translated, it gives CASSRGLPYEQYF.

This clone was seen more than once but under ten times. V is TRBV4-1 and J is TRBJ2-1; D is perhaps TRBD2 (5 bases). The germline V gene has CDR1 MGHRA and CDR2 YSYEKL. Trimming shortened V by 5 bases and J by 0 bases, and 17 bases separated the two germline ends. The length of the CDR3 is 17 residues. CDR3 nucleotides: TGCGCCAGCAGCGAGGGCGTAAGGGCGAGCTCCTACAATGAGCAGTTCTTC. It encodes CASSEGVRASSYNEQFF.